A selection of T cell receptor beta chains follows, all from one sample in a study of cytomegalovirus exposure and HLA in healthy donors. Sequenced by immunoSEQ multiplex PCR; TCRdb stores in-frame clones only, minus some. Of roughly 110,000 clones in the sample, about 70% are singletons; the top ten hold 2.5% to 3%. Source material: PBMCs. Receptor source: a female donor in good health and CMV-seronegative. The CDR3 runs from the conserved cysteine through the conserved F or W. A D gene is named only where the DNA matches it firmly. Expanded clones are given a class, and other clones once, few, many or no size at all.

>TRBJ2-1|TRBV10-2|TRBD1|-
TGCGCCAGCAGTGAGCTACAGGGGCCCGGTGGAAATGAGCAGTTCTTC
CASSELQGPGGNEQFF
>TRBJ2-7|TRBV4-1|TRBD2|few
TGCGCCAGCAGCCGGACGTCCGGGACTAGACTCTACGAGCAGTACTTC
CASSRTSGTRLYEQYF
>TRBJ1-1|TRBV7-2|-|once
TGTGCCAGCAGCTCACATGGGGGGGGGAGAACTGAAGCTTTCTTT
CASSSHGGGRTEAFF
>TRBJ1-1|TRBV29-1|TRBD1|-
TGCAGCGTCCCCCGGGCGGGTACAGGGGGGACTGAAGCTTTCTTT
CSVPRAGTGGTEAFF
>TRBJ2-1|TRBV9|TRBD2|-
TGTGCCAGCAGCGGACTGTCGGCGGGAGATCTGAATGAGCAGTTCTTC
CASSGLSAGDLNEQFF
>TRBJ2-7|TRBV28|TRBD1|-
TGTGCCAGCAGTTCCTGGACAGGCGTAAACTACGAGCAGTACTTC
CASSSWTGVNYEQYF
>TRBJ2-4|TRBV7-2|-|-
TGTGCCAGCAGCTTAATGAGACAGATGAACATTCAGTACTTC
CASSLMRQMNIQYF
>TRBJ2-2|TRBV6-5|TRBD1|once
TGTGCCAGCAGTTCCGGGACAGGGAGGAACACCGGGGAGCTGTTTTTT
CASSSGTGRNTGELFF
>TRBJ2-5|TRBV2|-|few
TGTGCCAGCAGTGAGGGCAGGGGGGAAGAGACCCAGTACTTC
CASSEGRGEETQYF
>TRBJ2-1|TRBV6-4|-|-
TGTGCCAGCAGTTACAACCTAGCAGGCGAGCAGTTCTTC
CASSYNLAGEQFF
>TRBJ2-7|TRBV6-5|TRBD1|-
TGTGCCAGCAGTTACCTGATCGAGGGGGCTTACGAGCAGTACTTC
CASSYLIEGAYEQYF
>TRBJ2-7|TRBV7-2|-|-
TGTGCCAGCAGCGTAGCCGAGGGTTACGAGCAGTACTTC
CASSVAEGYEQYF
>TRBJ1-2|TRBV6-4|-|-
TGTGCCAGCAGGGGGCAAGGGAAGGGAAGCTATGGCTACACCTTC
CASRGQGKGSYGYTF
>TRBJ2-7|TRBV19|TRBD2|-
TGTGCCAGTAGTATAACTGGGGGGGGTTTCTCCTACGAGCAGTACTTC
CASSITGGGFSYEQYF
>TRBJ2-7|TRBV7-8|-|-
TGTGCCAGCAGCGAAGCCACCGGGACTCTCTACGAGCAGTACTTC
CASSEATGTLYEQYF
>TRBJ2-1|TRBV5-4|-|-
TGTGCCAGCAGCTTGGCGGCAGGGGTGAGTACTAACTACAATGAGCAGTTCTTC
CASSLAAGVSTNYNEQFF
>TRBJ2-1|TRBV29-1|TRBD2|-
TGCAGCGTTGAACCAGCGGGAGGGCCGGGTGAGCAGTTCTTC
CSVEPAGGPGEQFF
>TRBJ2-5|TRBV2|-|-
TGTGCCAGCAGCCCACAGGGCCGAGAGACCCAGTACTTC
CASSPQGRETQYF
>TRBJ2-2|TRBV4-2|-|-
TGTGCCAGCAGCCAAGATCAAGTCGGGGGGCTGTTTTTT
CASSQDQVGGLFF
>TRBJ1-3|TRBV9|-|-
TGTGCCAGCAGCGTATCAGGAAACACCATATATTTT
CASSVSGNTIYF